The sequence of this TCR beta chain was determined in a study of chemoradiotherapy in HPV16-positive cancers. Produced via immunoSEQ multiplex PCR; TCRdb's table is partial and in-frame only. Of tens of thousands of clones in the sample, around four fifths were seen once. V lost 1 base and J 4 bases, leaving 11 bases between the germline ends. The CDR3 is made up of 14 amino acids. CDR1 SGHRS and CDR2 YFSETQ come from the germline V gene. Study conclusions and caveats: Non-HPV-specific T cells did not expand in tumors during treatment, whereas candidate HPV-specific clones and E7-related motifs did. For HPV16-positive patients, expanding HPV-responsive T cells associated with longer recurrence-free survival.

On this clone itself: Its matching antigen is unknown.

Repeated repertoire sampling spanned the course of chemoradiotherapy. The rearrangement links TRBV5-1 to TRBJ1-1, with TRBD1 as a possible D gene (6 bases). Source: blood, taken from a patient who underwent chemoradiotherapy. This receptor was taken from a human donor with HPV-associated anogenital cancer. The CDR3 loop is CASSLRRGGTEAFF. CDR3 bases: TGCGCCAGCAGCTTGCGCAGGGGCGGCACTGAAGCTTTCTTT.